This T cell receptor (beta chain) was sequenced for a study of preoperative IRX-2 immunotherapy in early breast cancer. Clones were sequenced by immunoSEQ multiplex PCR, and TCRdb holds only the in-frame ones, with some missing. The sample records about 98,000 clones, roughly 90% being singletons. The CDR3 has 16 residues. V lost 0 bases and J lost 3; bases outside the gene matches: 8. This clone was found a few times. Treatment indicated: preoperative locoregional IRX-2 cytokine immunotherapy. This phase Ib study tested locoregional IRX-2 cytokine immunotherapy given before surgery. The chain is built from TRBV23-1 and TRBJ2-7, with 7 bases identical to TRBD1. TRBV23-1 is identified as an open reading frame with a role that is uncertain. The input for sequencing was tumor tissue, taken after IRX-2 immunotherapy. The sequence was obtained from a human donor with breast cancer. CDR3 bases: TGCGCCAGCAGTCAATCGGGTGGGCCAGGGGGCTACGAGCAGTACTTC. This sequence encodes CASSQSGGPGGYEQYF.